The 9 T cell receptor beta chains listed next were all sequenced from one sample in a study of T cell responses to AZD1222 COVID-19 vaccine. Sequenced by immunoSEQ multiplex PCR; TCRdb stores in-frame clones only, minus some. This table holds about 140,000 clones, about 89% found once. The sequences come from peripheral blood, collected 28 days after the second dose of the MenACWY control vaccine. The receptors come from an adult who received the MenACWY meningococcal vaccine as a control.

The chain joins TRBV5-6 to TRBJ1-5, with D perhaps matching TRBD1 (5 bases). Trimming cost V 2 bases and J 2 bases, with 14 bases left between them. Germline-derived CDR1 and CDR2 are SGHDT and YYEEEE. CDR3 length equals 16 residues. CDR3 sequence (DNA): TGTGCCAGCAGCTTTAGTGGACAAGTTCGCAATCAGCCCCAGCATTTT. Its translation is CASSFSGQVRNQPQHF.

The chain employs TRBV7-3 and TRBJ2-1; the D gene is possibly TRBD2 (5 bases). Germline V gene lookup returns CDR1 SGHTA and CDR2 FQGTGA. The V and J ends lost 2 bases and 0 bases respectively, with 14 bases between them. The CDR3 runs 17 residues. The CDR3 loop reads CASSLGSGISSYNEQFF. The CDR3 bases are TGTGCCAGCAGCTTAGGATCGGGGATAAGCTCCTACAATGAGCAGTTCTTC. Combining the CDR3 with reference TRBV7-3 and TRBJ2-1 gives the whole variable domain GAGVSQTPSNKVTEKGKYVELRCDPISGHTALYWYRQSLGQGPEFLIYFQGTGAADDSGLPNDRFFAVRPEGSVSTLKIQRTERGDSAVYLCASSLGSGISSYNEQFFGPGTRLTVL.

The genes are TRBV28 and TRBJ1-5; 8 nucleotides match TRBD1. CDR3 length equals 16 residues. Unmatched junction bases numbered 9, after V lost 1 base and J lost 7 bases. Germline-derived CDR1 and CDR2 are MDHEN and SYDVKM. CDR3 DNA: TGTGCCAGCAGTTTATTCGGCCAGGGGGCTGGGCAGCCCCAGCATTTT. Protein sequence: CASSLFGQGAGQPQHF.

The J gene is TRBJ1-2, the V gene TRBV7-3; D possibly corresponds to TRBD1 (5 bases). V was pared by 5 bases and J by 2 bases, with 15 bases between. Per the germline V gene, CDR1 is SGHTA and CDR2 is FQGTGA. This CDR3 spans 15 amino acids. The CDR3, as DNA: TGTGCCAGCAGCCCAAGTCGGGGGAGAAACTATGGCTACACCTTC. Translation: CASSPSRGRNYGYTF.

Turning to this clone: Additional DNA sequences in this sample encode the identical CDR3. CDR3 loop: CASSLEGQSYGYTF. The CDR3 DNA is TGCGCCAGCAGCTTGGAGGGGCAGAGCTATGGCTACACCTTC. The chain joins TRBV5-1 to TRBJ1-2; D is perhaps TRBD1 (5 bases). Trimming removed 0 bases from V and 4 bases from J, with 10 bases in between. This CDR3 contains 14 residues. CDR1 is SGHRS, CDR2 YFSETQ, per germline. Filled out from reference TRBV5-1 and TRBJ1-2, the complete variable domain reads KAGVTQTPRYLIKTRGQQVTLSCSPISGHRSVSWYQQTPGQGLQFLFEYFSETQRNKGNFPGRFSGRQFSNSRSEMNVSTLELGDSALYLCASSLEGQSYGYTFGSGTRLTVV.

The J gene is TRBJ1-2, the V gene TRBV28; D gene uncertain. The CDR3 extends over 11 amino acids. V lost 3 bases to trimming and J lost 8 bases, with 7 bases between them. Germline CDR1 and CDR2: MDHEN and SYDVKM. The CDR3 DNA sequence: TGTGCCAGCAGTTTCAGCGGAGGCTACACCTTC. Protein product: CASSFSGGYTF.

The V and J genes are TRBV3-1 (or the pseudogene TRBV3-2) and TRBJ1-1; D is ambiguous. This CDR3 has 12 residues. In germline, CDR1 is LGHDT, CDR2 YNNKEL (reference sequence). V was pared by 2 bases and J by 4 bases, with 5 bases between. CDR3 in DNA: TGTGCCAGCAGCCAAACTTTCACTGAAGCTTTCTTT. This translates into CASSQTFTEAFF.

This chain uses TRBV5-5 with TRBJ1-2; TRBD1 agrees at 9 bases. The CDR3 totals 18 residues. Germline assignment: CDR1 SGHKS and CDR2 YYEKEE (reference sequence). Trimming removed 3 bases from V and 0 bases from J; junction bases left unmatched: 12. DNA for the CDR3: TGTGCCAGCAGCTCCTCCCTTCCTAGACAGGGGGCTAACTATGGCTACACCTTC. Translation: CASSSSLPRQGANYGYTF.

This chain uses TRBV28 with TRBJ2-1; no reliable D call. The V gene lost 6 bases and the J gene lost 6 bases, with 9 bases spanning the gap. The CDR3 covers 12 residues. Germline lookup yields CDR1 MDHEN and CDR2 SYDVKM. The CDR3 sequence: CASSRYLNEQFF. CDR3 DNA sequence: TGTGCCAGCAGCCGATACCTCAATGAGCAGTTCTTC.